Shown below are 10 T cell receptor beta chains from a single sample sequenced in a study of blood T cell repertoires in COVID-19. Here immunoSEQ multiplex PCR was the method, and the copy in TCRdb shows in-frame clones only, minus some. Among 25,000 to 30,000 clones listed, approximately 92% were seen once. Sequenced material: peripheral blood. The receptors here all came from a man in his 60s with acute or convalescent COVID-19.

The V and J genes are TRBV2 and TRBJ1-5; TRBD1 matches at 9 bases. V was pared by 6 bases and J by 2 bases, with 8 bases of the junction left unmatched. This CDR3 region has 16 residues. CDR1 is SNHLY and CDR2 is FYNNEI in the germline V gene. CDR3: CASSSGTGFGNQPQHF. CDR3 coding DNA: TGTGCCAGCAGCTCCGGGACAGGGTTCGGCAATCAGCCCCAGCATTTT.

The V call is TRBV18, the J call TRBJ2-7, with D maybe TRBD1 (6 bases). Per germline, CDR1 KGHSH and CDR2 LQKENI. The CDR3 runs to 14 residues. Trimming left V 0 bases short and J 8 bases short, with 14 bases between. The DNA of the CDR3 is TGTGCCAGCTCACCACCGGGAACAGGGTCGCAGCAGTACTTC. Amino acids: CASSPPGTGSQQYF.

V gene TRBV19 combines with J gene TRBJ2-2; 8 bases map to TRBD1. Germline V gene data show CDR1 as LNHDA and CDR2 as SQIVND (reference sequence). V gave up 6 bases and J gave up 0 bases; unmatched junction bases: 0. The CDR3 sequence is 14 residues long. The CDR3 nucleotides read TGTGCCAGTAGGGACAGGGCGAACACCGGGGAGCTGTTTTTT. Translating gives CASRDRANTGELFF.

V usage is TRBV12-5 and J usage is TRBJ2-1; the D gene is possibly TRBD2 (5 bases). This CDR3 contains 17 residues. Germline V gene data show CDR1 as LGHNT and CDR2 as FRNRAP. The V gene lost 1 base and the J gene lost 0 bases, with 13 bases spanning the gap. The CDR3 sequence is CASGLGVAPSSYNEQFF. The CDR3 DNA reads TGTGCTAGTGGTTTGGGGGTAGCGCCCAGCTCCTACAATGAGCAGTTCTTC.

V and J are TRBV30 and TRBJ1-2, with TRBD1 identical over 9 bases. The ends lost 5 bases at V and 4 bases at J; junction bases unmatched: 5. The CDR3 sequence is 13 residues long. Germline-derived CDR1 and CDR2 are GTSNPN and SVGIG (reference sequence). The CDR3 loop is CAWATGGGYGYTF. In DNA form, the CDR3 reads TGTGCCTGGGCTACAGGGGGCGGCTATGGCTACACCTTC.

The chain uses TRBV27 and TRBJ1-3; D gene ambiguous. The germline CDR1 and CDR2 sequences are MNHEY and SMNVEV (reference sequence). Trimming took 2 bases from V and 0 from J, leaving 8 bases between them. There are 15 residues in the CDR3. The CDR3 loop reads CASSLLALSGNTIYF. In DNA form, the CDR3 reads TGTGCCAGCAGTTTACTAGCTCTCTCTGGAAACACCATATATTTT.

Only a few counts were recorded for this clone. This sequence joins TRBV7-9 and TRBJ2-1, with 7 positions matching TRBD1. The V gene's germline CDR1 is SEHNR and CDR2 FQNEAQ (reference sequence). V shed 11 bases, J shed 5 bases, and the junction held 6 bases outside the gene matches. The CDR3 sequence is 12 residues long. The CDR3 here is CAGMTGNNEQFF. In DNA form, the CDR3 reads TGTGCCGGAATGACAGGGAACAATGAGCAGTTCTTC. The variable domain in full, with the rest retrieved from reference TRBV7-9 and TRBJ2-1, is DTGVSQNPRHKITKRGQNVTFRCDPISEHNRLYWYRQTLGQGPEFLTYFQNEAQLEKSRLLSDRFSAERPKGSFSTLEIQRTEQGDSAMYLCAGMTGNNEQFFGPGTRLTVL.

This clone was seen a handful of times. The V and J genes are TRBV11-2 and TRBJ2-2; TRBD2 agrees at 7 bases. CDR3 length: 15 amino acids. In germline, CDR1 is SGHAT, CDR2 FQNNGV. The V and J ends lost 6 bases and 3 bases, in that order; junction bases with no gene match: 7. CDR3 loop: CASSPGGSYTGELFF. CDR3 nucleotide sequence: TGTGCCAGCAGTCCGGGGGGATCGTACACCGGGGAGCTGTTTTTT.

This chain joins TRBV10-2 and TRBJ2-1; 12 bases line up with TRBD2. This CDR3 region has 17 residues. V lost 2 bases, J lost 10 bases, and 12 bases stayed unmatched. Germline V gene lookup returns CDR1 WSHSY and CDR2 SAAADI. This CDR3 is CASSEIPSSGGAGEQFF. The CDR3 coding sequence is TGCGCCAGCAGTGAGATCCCCTCTAGCGGGGGGGCCGGGGAGCAGTTCTTC.

The CDR3 DNA follows: TGTGCCAGCAGCCAGTGGCTAGCGGAGTACAATGAGCAGTTCTTC. Amino acids: CASSQWLAEYNEQFF. This chain uses TRBV7-3 with TRBJ2-1, with TRBD2 identical over 7 bases. This CDR3 contains 15 residues. The germline V gene has CDR1 SGHTA and CDR2 FQGTGA. The trim removed 5 bases at V and 4 bases at J, leaving 8 bases unmatched.